This T cell receptor beta chain was profiled in a study of T cell responses to AZD1222 COVID-19 vaccine. The repertoire was sequenced with immunoSEQ multiplex PCR; TCRdb's copy has only in-frame clones and lacks some. The sample has 80,000 or so clones, around 90% seen once. Germline V gene lookup returns CDR1 SEHNR and CDR2 FQNEAQ (reference sequence). V was shortened by 5 bases and J by 8 bases, with 16 bases between the two germline ends. CDR3 length: 14 amino acids. Sequenced material: peripheral blood, taken on day 0 of MenACWY control vaccination. This sequence joins TRBV7-9 and TRBJ2-4, with D perhaps matching TRBD2 (5 bases). The sequence was collected from an adult in good health. For the CDR3, the DNA is TGTGCCAGCAGCCCACCACCGGACGGGGACATTCAGTACTTC. It yields the protein CASSPPPDGDIQYF.